The 9 T cell receptor beta chains given below trace back to one sample, sequenced in a study of blood T cells in healthy people across ages. A sample-barcoded 5' primer and a J-beta primer mix were used in a second PCR of roughly 6 to 12 cycles. TCRdb reprocessed the 5' RACE reads via MiXCR and lists one record per CDR3 protein. Here the sample spans over a million distinct CDR3 sequences, 42% being singletons. Sequencing input: blood. These receptors came from a woman younger than 35 in good health.

Remarks on this clonotype: A much bigger clone sits one base away, suggesting this may be a read error. The V call is TRBV12-3 or TRBV12-4, the J call TRBJ2-7; D unclear. Judging by the DNA end, TRBJ2-5 fits better; the J call may be wrong. The CDR3 runs to 12 residues. Here the CDR3 DNA reads TGTGCCAGCAGTTTCACAGAAGGGACCCAGTACTTC. Translated: CASSFTEGTQYF.

V is TRBV6-1 and J is TRBJ2-7; D may be TRBD1 or TRBD2 (5 bases each). CDR3 length: 15 residues. Germline CDR1 MNHNS, CDR2 SASEGT. The germline V and J ends were trimmed by 2 bases and 5 bases, with 16 bases remaining between them. Written as DNA, the CDR3 is TGTGCCAGCAGTGAACTCTGGGGGATTAGGGACGAGCAGTACTTC. It encodes CASSELWGIRDEQYF.

This clonotype was seen a handful of times. The rearrangement uses TRBV7-8 and TRBJ2-3, with TRBD1 matching over 8 bases. The CDR3 is made up of 15 amino acids. CDR1 is SGHVS and CDR2 is FQNEAQ in the germline V gene. V shed 9 bases, J shed 1 base, and the junction held 9 bases outside the gene matches. This CDR3 is CASLDRGFGTDTQYF. CDR3 in DNA: TGTGCCAGTCTCGACAGGGGCTTCGGCACAGATACGCAGTATTTT.

This clonotype was picked up a small number of times. The rearrangement uses TRBV5-1 and TRBJ2-3, with 10 bases lining up with TRBD1. The V segment lost 2 bases and the J segment 5 bases; nucleotides outside the gene matches: 2. CDR3 length equals 14 residues. Per the germline V gene, CDR1 is SGHRS and CDR2 is YFSETQ. CDR3 residues: CASSFGTGEDTQYF. The CDR3 region has the DNA TGCGCCAGCAGCTTCGGGACAGGGGAAGATACGCAGTATTTT.

V usage is TRBV7-2 and J usage is TRBJ1-2; D gene ambiguous. The germline gives CDR1 SGHTA, CDR2 FQGNSA. The CDR3 spans 13 residues. Trimming left V 1 base short and J 7 bases short, with 10 bases between. CDR3 bases: TGTACCAGCAGCTTAGGTGGTTCGACTGGCTACACCTTC. As protein: CTSSLGGSTGYTF.

J is TRBJ2-2 and V is TRBV7-3; D might be TRBD1 or TRBD2, each matching 5 bases. Trimming took 2 bases from V and 5 from J, leaving 12 bases between them. The CDR3 contains 15 residues. CDR1 is SGHTA, CDR2 FQGTGA, per germline. The CDR3 DNA reads TGTGCCAGCAGCTTATATCGGGGCGAGACCGGGGAGCTGTTTTTT. Its translation is CASSLYRGETGELFF.

V gene TRBV20-1 combines with J gene TRBJ2-5, with 7 bases fitting TRBD2. Trimming cost V 0 bases and J 3 bases; bases outside gene matches: 10. The CDR3 extends over 16 amino acids. Per germline, CDR1 DFQATT and CDR2 SNEGSKA (reference sequence). The CDR3 is CSARDLEGGVEETQYF. CDR3 nucleotides: TGCAGTGCTAGAGATCTTGAGGGAGGGGTTGAAGAGACCCAGTACTTC.

The rearrangement links TRBV3-1 to TRBJ1-2; 9 nucleotides line up with TRBD1. Looked up from germline, CDR1 is LGHDT and CDR2 is YNNKEL (reference sequence). V lost 4 bases to trimming and J lost 2 bases; unmatched junction nucleotides: 8. The CDR3 has 16 residues. In DNA form, the CDR3 reads TGTGCCAGCAGCCTTGGGAACAGGGGGCCAAACTATGGCTACACCTTC. Protein: CASSLGNRGPNYGYTF.

A word on this clonotype: An end of the junction differs from the germline gene, which may be a read error. The chain couples TRBV5-8 to TRBJ2-3; TRBD2 agrees at 7 bases. Germline lookup yields CDR1 SGHTS and CDR2 YDEGEE. The CDR3 spans 17 residues. CDR3 coding DNA: TGTGCCGGCAGCCTACCAGACTTTGCGGGGGGCACAGATACGCAGTATTTT. As protein: CAGSLPDFAGGTDTQYF.